Listed below are T cell receptor beta chains from one sample, sequenced in a study of OX40 agonist ivuxolimab in advanced cancers. Profiled with immunoSEQ multiplex PCR; TCRdb holds only in-frame clones, not every one. The repertoire has 60,000 to 85,000 clones, 84% of them found once; the top ten carry around 6.6%. The sequences come from CD4+ or CD8+ T cells sorted from blood, collected in a trial of the OX40 agonist ivuxolimab. These TCRs come from an adult with an advanced solid tumor such as melanoma, head and neck, liver or kidney cancer. The CDR3 runs from the conserved cysteine through the conserved F or W. D genes are given only for firm matches. Clone size appears in some rows only: once, few, many, or a class for an expanded clone.

V gene,clone size,D gene,J gene,CDR3 protein,CDR3 DNA
TRBV19,-,-,TRBJ1-1,CASSSSPRAFF,TGTGCCAGTAGTTCCTCCCCTAGAGCTTTCTTT
TRBV6-5,-,-,TRBJ1-1,CASSYRGNTEAFF,TGTGCCAGCAGTTACCGGGGGAACACTGAAGCTTTCTTT
TRBV27,once,-,TRBJ1-2,CASSSPGQGDYGYTF,TGTGCCAGCAGTTCGCCGGGACAAGGGGACTATGGCTACACCTTC
TRBV7-7,-,-,TRBJ2-3,CASSLGDTDTQYF,TGTGCTAGCAGCTTGGGGGACACAGATACGCAGTATTTT
TRBV18,-,-,TRBJ2-1,CASSPPGSFYNEQFF,TGTGCCAGCTCACCACCGGGTAGCTTCTACAATGAGCAGTTCTTC
TRBV7-2,-,TRBD1,TRBJ2-3,CASSPGQGYTDTQYF,TGTGCCAGCAGCCCGGGACAGGGGTACACAGATACGCAGTATTTT
TRBV5-1,-,-,TRBJ1-6,CASSPQGLYNSPLHF,TGCGCCAGCAGCCCCCAGGGTCTCTATAATTCACCCCTCCACTTT
TRBV5-1,-,-,TRBJ2-7,CASSLEGPYEQYF,TGCGCCAGCAGCTTGGAAGGACCTTACGAGCAGTACTTC
TRBV4-2,-,-,TRBJ2-7,CASSLQGVSGYEQYF,TGTGCCAGCAGCCTACAGGGCGTTTCGGGCTACGAGCAGTACTTC
TRBV29-1,-,-,TRBJ2-1,CSVEDGGGESYNEQFF,TGCAGCGTTGAAGACGGAGGGGGAGAAAGCTACAATGAGCAGTTCTTC